This T cell receptor (beta chain) was obtained from a study of T cell responses to AZD1222 COVID-19 vaccine. Study-wide results and caveats: A reported finding is that nearly half of spike-specific TCRs target unmutated variant regions.

Doses given second, at about 4 or about 12 weeks, were pooled. This table comes from immunoSEQ multiplex PCR, and its TCRdb copy is limited to in-frame clones, with some not included. Of 250,000 to 300,000 clones in the sample, 90% to 95% were seen once. Note on this clone: Its antigen is unknown.

This receptor was taken from an adult who received the AZD1222 COVID-19 vaccine. Sample: peripheral blood, taken 28 days after the second AZD1222 dose.

CDR3 residues: CSVDLAGTDTQYF. The DNA for the CDR3 is TGCAGCGTTGACCTAGCGGGGACAGATACGCAGTATTTT. The genes are TRBV29-1 and TRBJ2-3; TRBD2 aligns across 9 bases. Unmatched junction bases numbered 1, after V lost 3 bases and J lost 3 bases. The CDR3 totals 13 residues. Germline V CDR1 and CDR2: SQVTM, ANQGSEA.